This T cell receptor beta chain is drawn from a study of T cell responses to AZD1222 COVID-19 vaccine. Study outcomes and limitations: Across the whole spike, CD4 TCRs peaked at regions 160-218 and 743-854. Among the donors, most were white British and more were female, and clonal diversity was possibly underestimated. Sampling captured repertoires only after the peak T cell response. Of the AZD1222 recipients, only five to seven were seropositive at baseline.

This table comes from immunoSEQ multiplex PCR, and its TCRdb copy is limited to in-frame clones, with some not included. The table shows 150,000 to 250,000 clones, with approximately 93% occurring only once. CDR1 is MDHEN, CDR2 SYDVKM, per germline. Trimming took off 4 bases at V and 7 bases at J, with 13 bases between the two ends. The CDR3 extends over 13 amino acids. As concerns this clone: As yet, its antigen is unknown.

Source: peripheral blood, taken 28 days after the second AZD1222 dose. The rearrangement uses TRBV28 and TRBJ1-2, with no clear D. The TCR was taken from an adult who received the AZD1222 COVID-19 vaccine. This CDR3 is CASSSAVLSGYTF. In nucleotides, the CDR3 is TGTGCCAGCAGTTCCGCCGTTCTGAGTGGCTACACCTTC.